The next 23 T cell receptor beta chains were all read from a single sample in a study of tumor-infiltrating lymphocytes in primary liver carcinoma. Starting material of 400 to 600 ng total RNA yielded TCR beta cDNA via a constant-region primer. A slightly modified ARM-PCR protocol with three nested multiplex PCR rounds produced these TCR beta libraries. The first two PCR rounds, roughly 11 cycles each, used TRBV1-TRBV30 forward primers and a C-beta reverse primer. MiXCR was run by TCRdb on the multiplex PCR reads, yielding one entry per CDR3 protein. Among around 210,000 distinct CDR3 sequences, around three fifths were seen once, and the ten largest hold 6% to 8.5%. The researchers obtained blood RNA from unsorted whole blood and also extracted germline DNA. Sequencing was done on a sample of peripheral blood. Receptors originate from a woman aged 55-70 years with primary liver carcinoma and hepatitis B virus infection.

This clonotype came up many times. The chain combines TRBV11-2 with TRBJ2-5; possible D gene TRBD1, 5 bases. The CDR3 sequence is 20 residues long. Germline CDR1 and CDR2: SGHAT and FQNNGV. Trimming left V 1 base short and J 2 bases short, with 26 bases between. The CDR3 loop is CASSLGLSPTRGGWQETQYF. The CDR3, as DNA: TGTGCCAGCAGCTTAGGCCTAAGCCCGACAAGGGGTGGGTGGCAAGAGACCCAGTACTTC.

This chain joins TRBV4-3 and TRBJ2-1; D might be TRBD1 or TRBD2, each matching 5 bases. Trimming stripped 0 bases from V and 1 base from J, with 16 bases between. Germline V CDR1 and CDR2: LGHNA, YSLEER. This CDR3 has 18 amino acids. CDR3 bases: TGCGCCAGCAGCCAAGACTCGAGGGGTCTAGGGTCCTACAATGAGCAGTTCTTC. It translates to CASSQDSRGLGSYNEQFF.

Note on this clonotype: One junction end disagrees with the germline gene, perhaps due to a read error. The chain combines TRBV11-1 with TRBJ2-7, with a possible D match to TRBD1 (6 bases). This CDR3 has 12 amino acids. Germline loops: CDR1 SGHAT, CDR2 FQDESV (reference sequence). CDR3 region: CASSLDRKEKYF. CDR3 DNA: TGTGCCAGCAGTTTAGACAGGAAAGAGAAGTACTTC. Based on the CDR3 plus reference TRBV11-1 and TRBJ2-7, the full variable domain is EAEVAQSPRYKITEKSQAVAFWCDPISGHATLYWYRQILGQGPELLVQFQDESVVDDSQLPKDRFSAERLKGVDSTLKIQPAELGDSAMYLCASSLDRKEKYFGPGTRLTVT.

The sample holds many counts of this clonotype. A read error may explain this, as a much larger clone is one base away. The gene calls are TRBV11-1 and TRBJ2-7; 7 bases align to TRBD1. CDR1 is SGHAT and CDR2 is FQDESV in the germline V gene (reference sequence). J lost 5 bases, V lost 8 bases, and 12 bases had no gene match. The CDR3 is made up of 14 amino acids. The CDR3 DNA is TGTGCCAGCGGCGACAAATACAGGGGCAACGAGCAGTACTTC. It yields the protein CASGDKYRGNEQYF.

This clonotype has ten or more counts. CDR3 loop: CASSSRAVLVSHGYTF. CDR3 nucleotides: TGTGCCAGCAGTTCGAGAGCAGTCCTCGTTTCTCATGGCTACACCTTC. The genes are TRBV12-3 or TRBV12-4 and TRBJ1-2; D is undetermined. Trimming took 4 bases from V and 6 from J, leaving 21 bases between them. The CDR3 runs to 16 residues.

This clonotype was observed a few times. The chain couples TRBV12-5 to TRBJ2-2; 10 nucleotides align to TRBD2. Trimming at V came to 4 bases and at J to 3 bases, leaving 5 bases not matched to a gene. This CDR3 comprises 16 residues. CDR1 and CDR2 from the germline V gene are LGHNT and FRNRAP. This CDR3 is CASGYLAGVDTGELFF. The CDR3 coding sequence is TGTGCTAGTGGTTACCTAGCGGGAGTCGACACCGGGGAGCTGTTTTTT.

In DNA, the CDR3 is TGTGCCAGCAGTGATCCGGGTCAGGGGAATCAGCCCCAGCATTTT. Protein sequence: CASSDPGQGNQPQHF. The chain has TRBV6-1 and TRBJ1-5; D perhaps matches TRBD1 (6 bases). Per the germline V gene, CDR1 is MNHNS and CDR2 is SASEGT. CDR3 length: 15 amino acids. Trimming shortened V by 3 bases and J by 4 bases, and 13 bases separated the two germline ends.

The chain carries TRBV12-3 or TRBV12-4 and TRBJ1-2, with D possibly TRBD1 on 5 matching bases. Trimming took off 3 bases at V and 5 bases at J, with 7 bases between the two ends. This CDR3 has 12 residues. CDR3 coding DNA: TGTGCCAGCAGTTTTTGGGGGTATGGCTACACCTTC. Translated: CASSFWGYGYTF.

CDR3: CASSLGQGIDTQYF. CDR3 bases: TGCGCCAGCAGCTTGGGACAGGGGATAGATACGCAGTATTTT. The genes are TRBV5-1 and TRBJ2-3, with TRBD1 matching 8 bases. J lost 5 bases, V lost 0 bases, and 2 bases had no gene match. The CDR3 has 14 residues. From germline, CDR1 is SGHRS and CDR2 YFSETQ.

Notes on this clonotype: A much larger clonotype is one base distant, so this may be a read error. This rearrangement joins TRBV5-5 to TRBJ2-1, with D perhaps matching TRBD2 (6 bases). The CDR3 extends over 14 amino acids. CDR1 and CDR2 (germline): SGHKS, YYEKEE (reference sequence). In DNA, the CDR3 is TGTACCAGCAGCTTGGACTTCGGGGGCAATGAGCAGTTCTTC. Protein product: CTSSLDFGGNEQFF.

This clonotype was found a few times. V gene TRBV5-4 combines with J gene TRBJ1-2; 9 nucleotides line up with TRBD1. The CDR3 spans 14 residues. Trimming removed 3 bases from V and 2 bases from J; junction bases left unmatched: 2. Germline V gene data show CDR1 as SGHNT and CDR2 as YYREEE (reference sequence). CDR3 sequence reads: CASSSTGGNYGYTF. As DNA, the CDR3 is TGTGCCAGCAGCTCGACAGGGGGGAACTATGGCTACACCTTC.

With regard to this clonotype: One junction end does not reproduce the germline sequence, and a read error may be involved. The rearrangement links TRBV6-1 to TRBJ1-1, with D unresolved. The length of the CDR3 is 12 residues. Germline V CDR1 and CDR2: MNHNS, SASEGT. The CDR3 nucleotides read TGTGCCAGCGGACGGAAGAACACTGAAGCTTCCTTT. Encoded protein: CASGRKNTEASF.

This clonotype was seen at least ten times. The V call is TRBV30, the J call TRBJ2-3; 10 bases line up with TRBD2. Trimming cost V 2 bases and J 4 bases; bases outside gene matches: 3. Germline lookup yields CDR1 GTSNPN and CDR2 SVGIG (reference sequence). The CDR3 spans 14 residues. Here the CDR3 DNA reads TGTGCCTGGAGTAAGGGACTAGCGTCAGATACGCAGTATTTT. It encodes CAWSKGLASDTQYF.

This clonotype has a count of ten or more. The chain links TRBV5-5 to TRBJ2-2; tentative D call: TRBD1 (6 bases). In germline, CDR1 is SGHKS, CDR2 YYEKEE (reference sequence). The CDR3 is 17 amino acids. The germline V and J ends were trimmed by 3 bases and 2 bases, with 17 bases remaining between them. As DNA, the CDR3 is TGTGCCAGCAGCTCCCTCGTTAGGGACACCAACACCGGGGAGCTGTTTTTT. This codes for CASSSLVRDTNTGELFF.

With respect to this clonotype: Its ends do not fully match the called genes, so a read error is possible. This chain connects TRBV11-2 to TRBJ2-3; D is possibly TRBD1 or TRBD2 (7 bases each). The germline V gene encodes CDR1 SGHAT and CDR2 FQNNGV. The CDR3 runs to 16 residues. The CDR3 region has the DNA TGTGCCAGCAGCATAGGGGAGGGGGCTTCCACACATACGCAGTATTTT. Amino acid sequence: CASSIGEGASTHTQYF. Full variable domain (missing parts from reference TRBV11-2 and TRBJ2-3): EAGVAQSPRYKIIEKRQSVAFWCNPISGHATLYWYQQILGQGPKLLIQFQNNGVVDDSQLPKDRFSAERLKGVDSTLKIQPAKLEDSAVYLCASSIGEGASTHTQYFGPGTRLTVL.

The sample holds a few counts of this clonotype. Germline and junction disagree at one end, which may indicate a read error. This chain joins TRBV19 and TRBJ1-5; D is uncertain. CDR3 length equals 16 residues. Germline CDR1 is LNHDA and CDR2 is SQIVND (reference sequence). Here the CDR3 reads CASSMGDTFSNQPQHF. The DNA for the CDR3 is TGTGCTAGTAGTATGGGAGACACCTTTAGCAATCAGCCCCAGCATTTT.

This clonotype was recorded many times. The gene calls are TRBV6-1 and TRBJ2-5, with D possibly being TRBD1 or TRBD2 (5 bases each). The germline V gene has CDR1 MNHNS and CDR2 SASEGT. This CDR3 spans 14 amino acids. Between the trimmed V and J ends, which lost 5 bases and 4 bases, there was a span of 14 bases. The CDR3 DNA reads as TGTGCCAGCAGTCCGGGACCCTGGGGAGAGACCCAGTACTTC. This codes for CASSPGPWGETQYF.

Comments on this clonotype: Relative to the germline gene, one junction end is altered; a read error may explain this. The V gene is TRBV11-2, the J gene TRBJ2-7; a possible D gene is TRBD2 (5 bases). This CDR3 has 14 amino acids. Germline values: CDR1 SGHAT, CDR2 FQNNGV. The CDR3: CASSLEGGPYELYF. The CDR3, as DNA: TGTGCCAGTAGCTTAGAAGGAGGCCCCTACGAGCTGTACTTC.

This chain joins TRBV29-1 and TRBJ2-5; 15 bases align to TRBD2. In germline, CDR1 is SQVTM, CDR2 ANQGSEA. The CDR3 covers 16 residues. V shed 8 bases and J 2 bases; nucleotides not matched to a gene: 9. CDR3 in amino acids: CSTGLAGGGLQETQYF. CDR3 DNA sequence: TGCAGCACGGGACTAGCGGGAGGTGGGCTGCAAGAGACCCAGTACTTC.

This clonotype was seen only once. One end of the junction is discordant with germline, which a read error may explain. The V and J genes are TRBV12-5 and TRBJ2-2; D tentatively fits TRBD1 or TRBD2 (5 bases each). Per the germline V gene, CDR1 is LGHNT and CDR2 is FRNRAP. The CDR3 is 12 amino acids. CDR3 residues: CTSGIPPGLLFF. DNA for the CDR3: TGTACTAGTGGGATCCCCCCAGGGTTGCTGTTTTTT.

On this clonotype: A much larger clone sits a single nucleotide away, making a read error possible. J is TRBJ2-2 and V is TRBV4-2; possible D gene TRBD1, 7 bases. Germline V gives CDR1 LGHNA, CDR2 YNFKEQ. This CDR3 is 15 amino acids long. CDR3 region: CASSQDRHRGGDLFF. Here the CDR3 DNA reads TGTGCCAGCAGCCAAGACCGGCACAGGGGCGGGGACCTGTTTTTT.

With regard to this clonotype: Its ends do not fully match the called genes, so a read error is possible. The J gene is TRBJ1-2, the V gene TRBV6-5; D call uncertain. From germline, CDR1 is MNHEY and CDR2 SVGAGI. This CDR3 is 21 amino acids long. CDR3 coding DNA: TGTGCCTGCAATTACTTTTCAGTTAGTTACGCGGCCCCCGTAATAGGCTATGACTACACCTTC. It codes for CACNYFSVSYAAPVIGYDYTF.

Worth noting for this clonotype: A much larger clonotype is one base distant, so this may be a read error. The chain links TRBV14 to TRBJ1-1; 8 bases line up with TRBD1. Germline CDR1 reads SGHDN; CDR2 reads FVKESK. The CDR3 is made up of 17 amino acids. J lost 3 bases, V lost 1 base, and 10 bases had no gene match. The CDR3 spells CASSQGTGRLLYTEAFF. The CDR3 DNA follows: TGTGCCAGCAGCCAAGGGACAGGGAGGTTGTTGTACACTGAAGCTTTCTTT.